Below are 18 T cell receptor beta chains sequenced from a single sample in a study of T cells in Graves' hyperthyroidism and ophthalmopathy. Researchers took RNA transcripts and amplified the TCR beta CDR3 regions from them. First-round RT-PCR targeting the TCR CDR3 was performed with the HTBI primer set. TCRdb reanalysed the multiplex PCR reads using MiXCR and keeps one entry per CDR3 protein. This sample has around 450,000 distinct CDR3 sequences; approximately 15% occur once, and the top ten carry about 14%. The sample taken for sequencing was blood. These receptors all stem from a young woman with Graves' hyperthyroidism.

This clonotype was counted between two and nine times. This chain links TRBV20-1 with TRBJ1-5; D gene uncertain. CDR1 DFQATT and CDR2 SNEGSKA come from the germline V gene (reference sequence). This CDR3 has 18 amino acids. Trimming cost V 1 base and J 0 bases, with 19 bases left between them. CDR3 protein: CSARVVRGGPYSNQPQHF. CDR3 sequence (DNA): TGCAGTGCTAGAGTTGTCCGGGGAGGACCTTATAGCAATCAGCCCCAGCATTTT.

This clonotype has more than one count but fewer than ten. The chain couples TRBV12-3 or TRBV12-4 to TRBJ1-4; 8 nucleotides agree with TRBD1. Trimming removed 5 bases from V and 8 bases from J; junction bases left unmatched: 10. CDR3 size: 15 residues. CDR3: CASSRQTGVGEKLFF. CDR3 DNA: TGTGCCAGCAGTCGCCAGACAGGGGTTGGAGAAAAACTGTTTTTT.

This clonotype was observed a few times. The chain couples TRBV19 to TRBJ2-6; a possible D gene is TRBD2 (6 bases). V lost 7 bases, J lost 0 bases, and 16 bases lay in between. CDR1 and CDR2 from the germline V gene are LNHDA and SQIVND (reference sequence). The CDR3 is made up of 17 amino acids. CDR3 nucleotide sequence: TGTGCCAGTATAGGAGGGCAGGGTTCCTCTGGGGCCAACGTCCTGACTTTC. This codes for CASIGGQGSSGANVLTF. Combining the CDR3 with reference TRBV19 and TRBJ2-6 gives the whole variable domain DGGITQSPKYLFRKEGQNVTLSCEQNLNHDAMYWYRQDPGQGLRLIYYSQIVNDFQKGDIAEGYSVSREKKESFPLTVTSAQKNPTAFYLCASIGGQGSSGANVLTFGAGSRLTVL.

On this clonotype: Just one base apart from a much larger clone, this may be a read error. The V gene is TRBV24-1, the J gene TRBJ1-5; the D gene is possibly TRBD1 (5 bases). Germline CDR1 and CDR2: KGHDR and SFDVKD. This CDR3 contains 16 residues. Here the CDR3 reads CATSEKGRLSNQPQRF. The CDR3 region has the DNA TGTGCCACCAGTGAAAAGGGACGGCTGAGCAATCAGCCCCAGCGTTTT.

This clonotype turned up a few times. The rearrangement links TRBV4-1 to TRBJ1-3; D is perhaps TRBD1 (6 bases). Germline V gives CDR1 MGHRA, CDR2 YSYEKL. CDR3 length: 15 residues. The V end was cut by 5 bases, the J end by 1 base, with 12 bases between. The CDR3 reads CASSSTGTSGNTIYF. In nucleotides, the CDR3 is TGCGCCAGCAGCAGTACCGGGACATCTGGAAACACCATATATTTT.

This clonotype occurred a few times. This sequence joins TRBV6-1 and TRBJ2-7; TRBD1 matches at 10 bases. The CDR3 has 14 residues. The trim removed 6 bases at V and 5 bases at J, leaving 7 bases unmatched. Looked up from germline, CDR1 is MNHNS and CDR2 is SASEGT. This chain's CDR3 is CASRRDRGVDEQYF. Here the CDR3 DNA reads TGTGCCAGCAGACGGGACAGGGGAGTCGACGAGCAGTACTTC.

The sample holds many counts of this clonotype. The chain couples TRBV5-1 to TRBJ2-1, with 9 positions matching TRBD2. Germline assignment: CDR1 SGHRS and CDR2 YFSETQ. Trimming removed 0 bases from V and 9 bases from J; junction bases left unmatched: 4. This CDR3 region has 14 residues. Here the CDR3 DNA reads TGCGCCAGCAGCTTGGTTCGCGGGGGGGCTGAGCAGTTCTTC. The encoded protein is CASSLVRGGAEQFF.

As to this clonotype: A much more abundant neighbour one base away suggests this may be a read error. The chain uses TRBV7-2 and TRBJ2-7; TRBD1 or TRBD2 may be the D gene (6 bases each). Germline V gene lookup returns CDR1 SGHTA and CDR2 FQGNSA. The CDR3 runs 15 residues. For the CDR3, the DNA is TGTGCCAGCAGCTTAGAGGGGGGCCTCCCCTACGAGCGGTACTTC. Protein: CASSLEGGLPYERYF.

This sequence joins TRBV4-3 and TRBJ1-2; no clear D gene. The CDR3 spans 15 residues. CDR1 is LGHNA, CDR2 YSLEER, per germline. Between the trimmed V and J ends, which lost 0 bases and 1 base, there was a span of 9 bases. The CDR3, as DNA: TGCGCCAGCAGCCAAGATTATGGGAGTAACTATGGCTACACCTTC. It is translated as CASSQDYGSNYGYTF.

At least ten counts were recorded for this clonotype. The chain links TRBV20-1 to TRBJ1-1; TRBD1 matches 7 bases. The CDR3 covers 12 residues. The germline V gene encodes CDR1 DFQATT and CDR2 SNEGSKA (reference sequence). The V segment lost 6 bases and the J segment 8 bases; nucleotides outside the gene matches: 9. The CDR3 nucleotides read TGCAGTGCCCTAACAGGGGTAATGGAAGCTTTCTTT. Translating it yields CSALTGVMEAFF.

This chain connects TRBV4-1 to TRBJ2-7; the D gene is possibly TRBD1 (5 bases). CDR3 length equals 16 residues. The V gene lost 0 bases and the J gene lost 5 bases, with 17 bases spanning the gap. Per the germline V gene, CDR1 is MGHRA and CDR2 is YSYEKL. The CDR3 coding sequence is TGCGCCAGCAGCCAAGAATTCAGTCAGGGCGTGGACGAGCAGTACTTC. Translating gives CASSQEFSQGVDEQYF.

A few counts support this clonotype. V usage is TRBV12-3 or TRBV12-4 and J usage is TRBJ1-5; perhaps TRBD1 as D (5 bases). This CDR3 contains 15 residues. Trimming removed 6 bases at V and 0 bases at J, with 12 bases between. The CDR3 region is CASSAGGGSNQPQHF. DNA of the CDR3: TGTGCCAGCAGCGCCGGGGGGGGTAGCAATCAGCCCCAGCATTTT.

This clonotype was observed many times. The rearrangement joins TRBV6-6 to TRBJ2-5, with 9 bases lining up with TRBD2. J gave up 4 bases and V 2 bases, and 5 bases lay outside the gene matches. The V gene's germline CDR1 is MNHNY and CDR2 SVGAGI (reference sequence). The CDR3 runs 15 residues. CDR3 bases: TGTGCCAGCAGTTACAGGGCGGGAGGGAGAGAGACCCAGTACTTC. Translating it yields CASSYRAGGRETQYF.

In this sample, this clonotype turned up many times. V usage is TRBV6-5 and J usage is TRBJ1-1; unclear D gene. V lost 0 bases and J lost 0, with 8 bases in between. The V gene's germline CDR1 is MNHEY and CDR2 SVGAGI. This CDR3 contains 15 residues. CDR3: CASSYSMLVNTEAFF. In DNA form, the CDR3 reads TGTGCCAGCAGTTACTCCATGCTGGTGAACACTGAAGCTTTCTTT.

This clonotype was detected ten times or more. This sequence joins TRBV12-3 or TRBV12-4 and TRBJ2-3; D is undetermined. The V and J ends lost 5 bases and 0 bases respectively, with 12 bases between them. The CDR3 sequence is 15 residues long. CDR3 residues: CASSPFLRSTDTQYF. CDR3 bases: TGTGCCAGCAGTCCGTTTCTCCGGAGCACAGATACGCAGTATTTT.

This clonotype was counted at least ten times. The CDR3 is CASSYGGQGNTEAFF. For the CDR3, the DNA is TGTGCCAGCAGTTACGGCGGACAGGGGAACACTGAAGCTTTCTTT. This chain links TRBV6-2 or TRBV6-3 with TRBJ1-1; 8 bases map to TRBD1. CDR3 length equals 15 residues. Losses at the gene ends were 2 bases for V and 1 base for J; bases not matched to a gene: 3. Germline V gene lookup returns CDR1 MNHEY and CDR2 SVGEGT.

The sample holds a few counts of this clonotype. The CDR3 DNA is TGTGCCAGTAGTCCTTACACAAGCTCCTACAATGAGCAGTTCTTC. Amino acids: CASSPYTSSYNEQFF. This chain connects TRBV19 to TRBJ2-1; the D is unclear. This CDR3 comprises 15 residues. Trimming took off 5 bases at V and 0 bases at J, with 11 bases between the two ends. Per the germline V gene, CDR1 is LNHDA and CDR2 is SQIVND (reference sequence).

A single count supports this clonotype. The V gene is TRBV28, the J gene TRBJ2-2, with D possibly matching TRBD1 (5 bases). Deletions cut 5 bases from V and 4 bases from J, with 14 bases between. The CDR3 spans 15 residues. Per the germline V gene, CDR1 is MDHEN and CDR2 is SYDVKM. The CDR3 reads CASSVLDTFTGELFF. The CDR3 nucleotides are TGTGCCAGCAGTGTCCTGGACACGTTCACCGGGGAGCTGTTTTTT.